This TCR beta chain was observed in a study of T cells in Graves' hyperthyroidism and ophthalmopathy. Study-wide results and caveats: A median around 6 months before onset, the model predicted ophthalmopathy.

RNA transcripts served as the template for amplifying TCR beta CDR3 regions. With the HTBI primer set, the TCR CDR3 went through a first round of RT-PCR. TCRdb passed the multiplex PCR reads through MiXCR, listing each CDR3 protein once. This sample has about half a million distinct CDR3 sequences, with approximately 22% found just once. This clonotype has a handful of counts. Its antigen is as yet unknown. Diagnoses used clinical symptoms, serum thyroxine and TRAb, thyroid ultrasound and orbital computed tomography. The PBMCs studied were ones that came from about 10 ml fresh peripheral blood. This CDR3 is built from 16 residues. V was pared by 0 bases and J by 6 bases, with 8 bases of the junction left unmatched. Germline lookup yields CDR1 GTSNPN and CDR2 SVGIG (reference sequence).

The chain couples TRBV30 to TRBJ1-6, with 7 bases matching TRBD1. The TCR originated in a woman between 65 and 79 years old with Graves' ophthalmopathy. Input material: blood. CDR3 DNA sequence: TGTGCCTGGAGTGTATTGAGCCCAGGGGGTAATTCACCCCTCCACTTT. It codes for CAWSVLSPGGNSPLHF.